Listed here are 16 T cell receptor delta chains from one sample, sequenced in a study of delta chain sequences of gamma delta T cells. TCRdb reran clone calling via CATT on the 5' RACE reads. The data contain 550 to 750 delta-chain clones, about 40% of them seen just once; the ten biggest clones take up roughly half. Sequenced input: either unsorted cells or a sorted T cell fraction (not recorded which). The source is a human donor in good health.

To note about this clone: TCRdb assigns this DNA the protein of a much larger clone, which departs from its translation at residue 15; this likely reflects a read error, and the protein shown comes from translating the DNA. A J gene of TRDJ3 was called, though the V gene was not; the D call TRDD3 from the table was never checked on the DNA. This CDR3 comprises 21 residues. As DNA, the CDR3 is TGTGCAATTGTCTCTTGGGGGACTGTCATAATGTGCTCCTGGAACACCCGACAGATGTTTTTC. This gives the protein CAIVSWGTVIMCSWNTRQMFF.

This clone was picked up a small number of times. The chain uses TRDV2 and TRDJ1; 8 positions agree with TRDD3. The CDR3 has 15 residues. J lost 2 bases, V lost 1 base, and 5 bases had no gene match. The V gene's germline CDR1 is GEAIGNYY and CDR2 EKD. The CDR3 DNA reads TGTGCCTGTGACACGGTGGGGGATCTTACCGATAAACTCATCTTT. It encodes CACDTVGDLTDKLIF.

As for this clone: A far larger clone is just one base off, so this is likely a read error. The identical CDR3 is also encoded by other nucleotide sequences in the sample. In DNA, the CDR3 is TGTGCTCTTGGGGAGACCCGACTGGGGCCCCCTTCTGATAAACTCATCTTT. Protein sequence: CALGETRLGPPSDKLIF. The chain recombines TRDV1 with TRDJ1; 7 bases fit TRDD3. Germline V lookup: CDR1 TSWWSYY, CDR2 QGS. With V trimmed by 3 bases and J by 5 bases, 15 bases remained unmatched. The CDR3 is 17 residues long.

For the CDR3, the DNA is TGTGCAGCAAGCATCACCTCTGGGGGATTCTACACCGATAAACTCATCTTT. It translates to CAASITSGGFYTDKLIF. The chain links TRAV29/DV5 to TRDJ1, with 9 bases lining up with TRDD3. V lost 1 base, J lost 0 bases, and 10 bases stayed unmatched. This CDR3 is built from 17 residues. Germline assignment: CDR1 NSMFDY and CDR2 ISSIKDK.

The chain joins TRAV29/DV5 to TRDJ1; 11 bases agree with TRDD3. V was pared by 3 bases and J by 2 bases, with 18 bases of the junction left unmatched. The germline gives CDR1 NSMFDY, CDR2 ISSIKDK. This CDR3 region has 19 residues. The CDR3 DNA sequence: TGTGCAGCAACCGTCAACTCTGGGGGATACACCCCGGATACCGATAAACTCATCTTT. Its translation: CAATVNSGGYTPDTDKLIF.

Comment on this clone: Given a far larger clone just one base away, this is likely a sequencing read error. The chain couples TRDV2 to TRDJ1, with 12 bases identical to TRDD3. Trimming at V came to 1 base and at J to 4 bases, leaving 24 bases not matched to a gene. The germline gives CDR1 GEAIGNYY, CDR2 EKD. This CDR3 is 22 amino acids long. CDR3 sequence: CACDTVRPFGRRLGDTSDKLIF. The CDR3, as DNA: TGTGCCTGTGACACTGTAAGACCCTTCGGTCGGCGACTGGGGGATACCAGCGATAAACTCATCTTT.

V and J are TRDV2 and TRDJ1; TRDD3 matches 10 bases. This CDR3 spans 17 amino acids. In germline, CDR1 is GEAIGNYY, CDR2 EKD. V dropped 3 bases and J dropped 4; count of bases not matched to a gene: 13. CDR3 in DNA: TGTGCCTGTGACTCCCTACTGGGGGATCTTTCGGGCGATAAACTCATCTTT. Amino acid sequence: CACDSLLGDLSGDKLIF.

The chain carries TRDV2 and TRDJ1; 12 bases line up with TRDD3. Germline CDR1 is GEAIGNYY and CDR2 is EKD. V was pared by 0 bases and J by 3 bases, with 7 bases of the junction left unmatched. This CDR3 comprises 17 residues. The CDR3 coding sequence is TGTGCCTGTGACACCGTTACTGGGGGATACCTGGCCGATAAACTCATCTTT. Translated: CACDTVTGGYLADKLIF.

This clone has just a few counts. TCRdb assigns this DNA the protein of a much larger clone, which departs from its translation at residue 14; this likely reflects a read error, and the protein shown comes from translating the DNA. The chain is built from TRDV2 and TRDJ1; TRDD3 aligns across 13 bases. This CDR3 comprises 21 residues. Germline lookup yields CDR1 GEAIGNYY and CDR2 EKD. The J segment lost 1 base and the V segment lost 0 bases, leaving 16 bases of the junction unmatched. In DNA, the CDR3 is TGTGCCTGTGACACCGTTACTGGGGGATACGCCTCCCCTCGTTTCACCGATAAACTCATCTTT. Residues: CACDTVTGGYASPRFTDKLIF.

This clone is labeled as medium-sized. CDR3 sequence (DNA): TGTGCCTGTGACACCGCGGATACACGGTCCTGGGACACCCGACAGATGTTTTTC. Encoded protein: CACDTADTRSWDTRQMFF. The chain joins TRDV2 to TRDJ3; D may be TRDD3 (6 bases). Trimming cost V 0 bases and J 1 base, with 12 bases left between them. CDR3 size: 18 residues. CDR1 and CDR2 from the germline V gene are GEAIGNYY and EKD.

For this clone: It differs at one base from a far larger clone, so likely a read error. The sample contains more than one DNA sequence encoding this CDR3. The chain combines TRAV29/DV5 with TRDJ1, with D unresolved. The CDR3 sequence is 17 residues long. Germline CDR1 reads NSMFDY; CDR2 reads ISSIKDK. V lost 3 bases to trimming and J lost 0 bases, with 21 bases between them. CDR3 sequence reads: CAATVNSGGFYTDKLIF. CDR3 bases: TGTGCAGCAACCGTCAACTCTGGAGGATTCTACACCGATAAACTCATCTTT.

Although no V gene was called, TRDJ2 is the J gene; the tabulated D call, TRDD3, remains unverified against the DNA. This CDR3 spans 27 amino acids. CDR3 sequence (DNA): TGTTCAGTTACCTTCTTGGGGGGTAGCAAGGTTTTTCGTAATGATGCCTGTGGTAGTGCTTTGACAGCACAACTCTTCTTT. Encoded protein: CSVTFLGGSKVFRNDACGSALTAQLFF.

Within the sample, this clone is medium-sized. The genes are TRDV2 and TRDJ1; 12 bases align to TRDD3. The CDR3 contains 18 residues. The V gene's germline CDR1 is GEAIGNYY and CDR2 EKD. Trimming cost V 0 bases and J 2 bases; bases outside gene matches: 9. The CDR3 bases are TGTGCCTGTGACACCGTTGGATACTGGGGGATACAGACCGATAAACTCATCTTT. This codes for CACDTVGYWGIQTDKLIF.

By its share, this clone is large (0.1 to 1%). The J gene is TRDJ1, the V gene TRDV2, with 13 bases fitting TRDD3. Germline values: CDR1 GEAIGNYY, CDR2 EKD. The CDR3 sequence is 18 residues long. V lost 1 base, J lost 0 bases, and 7 bases stayed unmatched. The CDR3 region is CACDTLLGDTEYTDKLIF. For the CDR3, the DNA is TGTGCCTGTGACACACTACTGGGGGATACGGAGTACACCGATAAACTCATCTTT.

By its share, this clone is large. J is TRDJ1 and V is TRDV2, with 8 bases fitting TRDD3. The germline CDR1 and CDR2 sequences are GEAIGNYY and EKD. CDR3 length equals 15 residues. Trimming cost V 3 bases and J 0 bases; bases outside gene matches: 5. The CDR3 loop is CACDPLGAYTDKLIF. CDR3 nucleotide sequence: TGTGCCTGTGACCCACTGGGGGCCTACACCGATAAACTCATCTTT.

This clone was seen more than once but under ten times. The junction shows a germline mismatch at one end, possibly a read error. The DNA for the CDR3 is TGTGCCTGTGACAAACTGGGGGGCGGGTCACCAAACTTGTACACCGGTAAACTCATCTTT. It yields the protein CACDKLGGGSPNLYTGKLIF. The chain combines TRDV2 with TRDJ1, with 8 nucleotides matching TRDD3. CDR3 length: 20 residues. The V gene's germline CDR1 is GEAIGNYY and CDR2 EKD.